Here is one T cell receptor beta chain with its context. Between the trimmed V and J ends, which lost 3 bases and 8 bases, there was a span of 11 bases. This CDR3 has 13 amino acids. Germline V gives CDR1 MDHEN, CDR2 SYDVKM. The record originates from a study of cytomegalovirus exposure and HLA in healthy donors. Vbeta (60) and Jbeta (13) primers were used in the PCR. Some clones are missing from TCRdb's copy, which holds only in-frame ones; the method was immunoSEQ multiplex PCR. The data hold about 150,000 clones, with approximately 84% observed a single time. The rearrangement uses TRBV28 and TRBJ1-3, with D hard to call. Specimen: PBMCs. The source is a boy between 2 and 10 years old in good health and CMV-seronegative. CDR3 amino acids: CASSFGESYTIYF. In DNA, the CDR3 is TGTGCCAGCAGTTTCGGGGAGTCATACACCATATATTTT.